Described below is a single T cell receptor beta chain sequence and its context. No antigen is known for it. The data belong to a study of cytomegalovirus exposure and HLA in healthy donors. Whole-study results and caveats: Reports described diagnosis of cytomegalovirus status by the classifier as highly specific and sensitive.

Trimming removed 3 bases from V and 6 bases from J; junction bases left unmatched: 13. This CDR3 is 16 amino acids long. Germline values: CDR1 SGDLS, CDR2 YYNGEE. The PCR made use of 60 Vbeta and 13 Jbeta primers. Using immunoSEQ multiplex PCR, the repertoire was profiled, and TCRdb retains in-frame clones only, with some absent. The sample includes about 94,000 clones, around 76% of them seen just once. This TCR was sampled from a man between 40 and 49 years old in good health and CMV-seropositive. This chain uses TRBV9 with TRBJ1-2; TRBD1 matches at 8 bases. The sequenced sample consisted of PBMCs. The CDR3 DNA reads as TGTGCCAGCAGCGACCCCGGACAGGGAGGTTGGGATGGCTACACCTTC. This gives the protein CASSDPGQGGWDGYTF.